This is a list of T cell receptor beta chains from one sample in a study of cytomegalovirus exposure and HLA in healthy donors. Clones were read by immunoSEQ multiplex PCR, and TCRdb kept only the in-frame ones, dropping some. The repertoire holds over 150,000 clones, with 68% as singletons. Sequencing was done on a sample of PBMCs. These TCRs come from a man in his fifties in good health and CMV-seronegative. Each CDR3 is given with its conserved first and last residue. D genes are given only for firm matches. Clone size is shown for a subset of rows, as once, few, many or a class of expanded clone.

CDR3nt | CDR3aa | abundance | d_gene | j_gene | len | v_gene
TGCGCCAGCATCGGGACTAGCGGGACCGGGGAGCTGTTTTTT | CASIGTSGTGELFF | few | TRBD2 | TRBJ2-2 | 14 | TRBV5-1
TGTGCCAGCAGTTTCCCGACAGGGCTCTACGAGCAGTACTTC | CASSFPTGLYEQYF | . | TRBD1 | TRBJ2-7 | 14 | TRBV28
TGTGCCAGCAGCTTCGGGCGGGGGGGCTCCTACAATGAGCAGTTCTTC | CASSFGRGGSYNEQFF | . | TRBD2 | TRBJ2-1 | 16 | TRBV5-4
TGTGCCAGCAGTCAACGGACAGGGGGTTCCATCAATCAGCCCCAGCATTTT | CASSQRTGGSINQPQHF | few | TRBD1 | TRBJ1-5 | 17 | TRBV27
TGTGCCAGCAGCCTGACTAGCGGGGGGGCCACAGATACGCAGTATTTT | CASSLTSGGATDTQYF | . | TRBD2 | TRBJ2-3 | 16 | TRBV4-2
TGTGCCAGCAGTGGGTTGGGGAGGGGCAATCAGCCCCAGCATTTT | CASSGLGRGNQPQHF | . | . | TRBJ1-5 | 15 | TRBV2
TGTGCCAGCAGCTTAGGCCGACTGCTCAATCAGCCCCAGCATTTT | CASSLGRLLNQPQHF | . | . | TRBJ1-5 | 15 | TRBV7-8
TGTGCCAGCAGCGCGGGGTTTAGGGCCATATATTTT | CASSAGFRAIYF | . | . | TRBJ1-3 | 12 | TRBV28
TGTGCCAGCAGCCAAGAACAGGGCGACAAGGAAGCTTTCTTT | CASSQEQGDKEAFF | . | . | TRBJ1-1 | 14 | TRBV4-2
TGCGCCAGCAAGGGTACGGGGACTACCTACGAGCAGTACTTC | CASKGTGTTYEQYF | . | TRBD2 | TRBJ2-7 | 14 | TRBV5-1
TGTGCCAGCAGGCCCGGGACAGGGCTTAATGAAAAACTGTTTTTT | CASRPGTGLNEKLFF | . | TRBD1 | TRBJ1-4 | 15 | TRBV2
TGCGCCAGCAGCCTCGGACAGGGGGAGGCCTATGGCTACACCTTC | CASSLGQGEAYGYTF | . | TRBD1 | TRBJ1-2 | 15 | TRBV4-1
TGTGCCAGCAGCTCTATATTGGGCACGGCCGGGGAGCTGTTTTTT | CASSSILGTAGELFF | . | . | TRBJ2-2 | 15 | TRBV11-2
TGTGCCAGCAGCCAAGATAGGACATACTCTGGAAACACCATATATTTT | CASSQDRTYSGNTIYF | . | . | TRBJ1-3 | 16 | TRBV14
TGCAGCGTTGTCGGACAGGGTAATGGCTACACCTTC | CSVVGQGNGYTF | . | TRBD1 | TRBJ1-2 | 12 | TRBV29-1
TGTGCCAGCAGTTACGGGGAAGTTCGGGGTCAGCCCCAGCATTTT | CASSYGEVRGQPQHF | . | . | TRBJ1-5 | 15 | TRBV6-6
TGTGCCAGCAGCTTAGCGGGGGGCCGGGGGGAGCAGTTCTTC | CASSLAGGRGEQFF | . | . | TRBJ2-1 | 14 | TRBV11-2
TGTGCCAGCAGCCCACTAGCGGGGGGCGGGGGAGATACGCAGTATTTT | CASSPLAGGGGDTQYF | . | TRBD2 | TRBJ2-3 | 16 | TRBV11-2
TGCGCCAGCAGCTTGGCCTCCGGGACAGGGAGCTACGAGCAGTACTTC | CASSLASGTGSYEQYF | few | TRBD1 | TRBJ2-7 | 16 | TRBV5-1
TGTGCCAGCAGTCCTATGGCGGGGACCTTTCAGCCCCAGCATTTT | CASSPMAGTFQPQHF | . | . | TRBJ1-5 | 15 | TRBV28
TGTGCCAGCAGTTTATCCGCGGGGCAGGGCTACGAGCAGTACTTC | CASSLSAGQGYEQYF | . | . | TRBJ2-7 | 15 | TRBV27
TGTGCCAGCAGTTTAGTACAAACTGAAGCTTTCTTT | CASSLVQTEAFF | few | . | TRBJ1-1 | 12 | TRBV28
TGTGCCAGCAGCTCGGAACAGGGGAATGAGCAGTTCTTC | CASSSEQGNEQFF | . | TRBD1 | TRBJ2-1 | 13 | TRBV7-3
TGCGCCAGCAGCTCAGAATTGAACACCGGGGAGCTGTTTTTT | CASSSELNTGELFF | once | . | TRBJ2-2 | 14 | TRBV5-1
TGTGCCAGCAGGCCGGGACAGGGGGCCTACGAGCAGTACTTC | CASRPGQGAYEQYF | . | TRBD1 | TRBJ2-7 | 14 | TRBV28
TGTGCCAGCAGCTTCGGACAGGGGTCCTACAATGAGCAGTTCTTC | CASSFGQGSYNEQFF | . | TRBD1 | TRBJ2-1 | 15 | TRBV11-2
TGCGCCATCCGGGACAGGGCCCACGAGCAGTACTTC | CAIRDRAHEQYF | . | TRBD1 | TRBJ2-7 | 12 | TRBV23-1
TGTGCCAGTAGTATAGATAGCGGGACAGGGGGGATCAATCAGCCCCAGCATTTT | CASSIDSGTGGINQPQHF | . | TRBD1 | TRBJ1-5 | 18 | TRBV19
TGTGCCAGCAAACCGGGACTCAATCAGCCCCAGCATTTT | CASKPGLNQPQHF | . | . | TRBJ1-5 | 13 | TRBV28
TGTGCCAGCAGCTTCTCCGAGACAGGAGCAGGTGGCTACACCTTC | CASSFSETGAGGYTF | . | . | TRBJ1-2 | 15 | TRBV11-2
TGTGCCAGCAGCTTAGTGACAGGGCGAATCACAGATACGCAGTATTTT | CASSLVTGRITDTQYF | . | TRBD1 | TRBJ2-3 | 16 | TRBV11-2
TGTGCCAGCTCACGACAGGCCTCTGTAAATTCACCCCTCCACTTT | CASSRQASVNSPLHF | . | . | TRBJ1-6 | 15 | TRBV18
TGCAGTTTTTGGGACAGGGGATCCTTGAACACTGAAGCTTTCTTT | CSFWDRGSLNTEAFF | once | TRBD1 | TRBJ1-1 | 15 | TRBV29-1
TGTGCCAGCAGCTTACTCGGGACAGGGCTTACTGAAGCTTTCTTT | CASSLLGTGLTEAFF | . | TRBD1 | TRBJ1-1 | 15 | TRBV7-9
TGTGCCAGCAGCCCGACAGACAGCACAGATACGCAGTATTTT | CASSPTDSTDTQYF | . | . | TRBJ2-3 | 14 | TRBV5-6
TGTGCCAGCAGCATCGAGGGACAGGGGAAGTACGAGCAGTACTTC | CASSIEGQGKYEQYF | . | TRBD1 | TRBJ2-7 | 15 | TRBV6-5